These 17 T cell receptor beta chains were sequenced from one sample in a study of CD4 T cells in relation to SARS-CoV-2 and coronaviruses. Assay used: immunoSEQ multiplex PCR; TCRdb lists only in-frame clones, some missing. This sample has around 11,000 clones, with about 89% found just once. The sample was naive CD4+ T cells from PBMCs. The sample's subset: naive CD4+ T cells isolated by negative enrichment. These receptors originate from an adult with COVID-19.

The V call is TRBV18, the J call TRBJ2-3; maybe TRBD1 (6 bases). Germline V gene lookup returns CDR1 KGHSH and CDR2 LQKENI. The CDR3 loop spans 13 amino acids. Trimming left V 8 bases short and J 8 bases short, with 17 bases between. The CDR3 DNA reads TGTGCCAGCACTACCGGGACACCCAGTACGCAGTATTTT. Translating it yields CASTTGTPSTQYF.

This clone has a handful of counts. This chain joins TRBV12-3 or TRBV12-4 and TRBJ1-2; D gene ambiguous. V lost 5 bases to trimming and J lost 4 bases, with 5 bases between them. The CDR3 has 11 residues. CDR3 region: CASSLRYGYTF. CDR3 in DNA: TGTGCCAGCAGTCTACGCTATGGCTACACCTTC.

The rearrangement joins TRBV5-4 to TRBJ2-6, with unresolved D. Germline V gives CDR1 SGHNT, CDR2 YYREEE (reference sequence). Trimming took off 1 base at V and 1 base at J, with 0 bases between the two ends. CDR3 length equals 13 residues. CDR3 residues: CASSLSGANVLTF. The CDR3 DNA reads as TGTGCCAGCAGCTTGTCTGGGGCCAACGTCCTGACTTTC. The variable domain in full, completed from reference TRBV5-4 and TRBJ2-6, reads ETGVTQSPTHLIKTRGQQVTLRCSSQSGHNTVSWYQQALGQGPQFIFQYYREEENGRGNFPPRFSGLQFPNYSSELNVNALELDDSALYLCASSLSGANVLTFGAGSRLTVL.

V gene TRBV7-8 combines with J gene TRBJ1-6, with TRBD1 matching over 7 bases. The CDR3 runs 16 residues. J was trimmed by 7 bases and V by 5 bases; bases with no gene match: 11. Germline assignment: CDR1 SGHVS and CDR2 FQNEAQ. The DNA of the CDR3 is TGTGCCAGCAGCCGAGGACATGGGACAGAAAATTCACCCCTCCACTTT. Translation: CASSRGHGTENSPLHF.

The V and J genes are TRBV18 and TRBJ1-2; D is unclear. With 2 bases removed from V and 9 bases from J, the gap between germline ends came to 7 bases. Per the germline V gene, CDR1 is KGHSH and CDR2 is LQKENI. This CDR3 is 11 amino acids long. CDR3 residues: CASSPGSSYTF. The CDR3 DNA reads TGTGCCAGCTCACCAGGGTCCAGCTACACCTTC. Filled out from reference TRBV18 and TRBJ1-2, the complete variable domain reads NAGVMQNPRHLVRRRGQEARLRCSPMKGHSHVYWYRQLPEEGLKFMVYLQKENIIDESGMPKERFSAEFPKEGPSILRIQQVVRGDSAAYFCASSPGSSYTFGSGTRLTVV.

V usage is TRBV6-6 and J usage is TRBJ1-1; D not certain. V gave up 1 base and J gave up 6 bases, with 12 bases separating them. This CDR3 has 14 residues. Per the germline V gene, CDR1 is MNHNY and CDR2 is SVGAGI (reference sequence). The CDR3 region is CASSYLGGSAEAFF. DNA for the CDR3: TGTGCCAGCAGTTACTTAGGTGGGTCGGCTGAAGCTTTCTTT.

This chain links TRBV19 with TRBJ2-2; 7 bases map to TRBD2. The V gene's germline CDR1 is LNHDA and CDR2 SQIVND (reference sequence). The CDR3 is 16 residues long. V lost 11 bases to trimming and J lost 0 bases; unmatched junction nucleotides: 12. CDR3 nucleotide sequence: TGTGCCTGCAGAAAGGCGGGGGTTACGAACACCGGGGAGCTGTTTTTT. Protein product: CACRKAGVTNTGELFF.

This chain connects TRBV18 to TRBJ1-6; 7 bases match TRBD1. Germline V CDR1 and CDR2: KGHSH, LQKENI. J was trimmed by 6 bases and V by 3 bases; bases with no gene match: 8. The CDR3 has 16 amino acids. CDR3 bases: TGTGCCAGCTCACCGCAGGAGGGGGCGGCTAATTCACCCCTCCACTTT. Translating gives CASSPQEGAANSPLHF. The full variable domain, completed using reference TRBV18 and TRBJ1-6, is NAGVMQNPRHLVRRRGQEARLRCSPMKGHSHVYWYRQLPEEGLKFMVYLQKENIIDESGMPKERFSAEFPKEGPSILRIQQVVRGDSAAYFCASSPQEGAANSPLHFGNGTRLTVT.

The V call is TRBV7-2, the J call TRBJ1-1; the D is unclear. CDR3 size: 14 residues. Between the trimmed V and J ends, which lost 7 bases and 4 bases, there was a span of 16 bases. The V gene's germline CDR1 is SGHTA and CDR2 FQGNSA. CDR3 amino acids: CASIIGLFGTEAFF. The CDR3 region has the DNA TGTGCCAGCATAATCGGGCTGTTCGGCACTGAAGCTTTCTTT.

The chain links TRBV6-1 to TRBJ2-7; possible D gene TRBD2, 5 bases. There are 15 residues in the CDR3. The V gene lost 3 bases and the J gene lost 0 bases, with 12 bases spanning the gap. Germline assignment: CDR1 MNHNS and CDR2 SASEGT. CDR3 loop: CASSDADWSSYEQYF. CDR3 nucleotides: TGTGCCAGCAGTGACGCGGACTGGAGCTCCTACGAGCAGTACTTC.

This chain joins TRBV9 and TRBJ2-3, with 12 bases fitting TRBD2. Germline V CDR1 and CDR2: SGDLS, YYNGEE. V was pared by 3 bases and J by 2 bases, with 10 bases of the junction left unmatched. The CDR3 is 18 amino acids. CDR3 sequence reads: CASSAQLAGGLVTDTQYF. CDR3 sequence (DNA): TGTGCCAGCAGCGCCCAGCTAGCGGGGGGGCTGGTCACAGATACGCAGTATTTT.

The V gene is TRBV18, the J gene TRBJ2-7; D uncertain. V was shortened by 4 bases and J by 1 base, with 8 bases between the two germline ends. This CDR3 spans 13 amino acids. Germline loops: CDR1 KGHSH, CDR2 LQKENI. The CDR3 region is CASSRGVSYEQYF. The CDR3 DNA reads TGTGCCAGCTCACGTGGGGTATCCTACGAGCAGTACTTC. Variable domain in full (rest from reference TRBV18 and TRBJ2-7): NAGVMQNPRHLVRRRGQEARLRCSPMKGHSHVYWYRQLPEEGLKFMVYLQKENIIDESGMPKERFSAEFPKEGPSILRIQQVVRGDSAAYFCASSRGVSYEQYFGPGTRLTVT.

V usage is TRBV27 and J usage is TRBJ2-3; no clear D gene. The CDR3 totals 11 residues. CDR1 MNHEY and CDR2 SMNVEV come from the germline V gene (reference sequence). Trimming removed 6 bases at V and 2 bases at J, with 3 bases between. CDR3 in DNA: TGTGCCAGCAGCTCCACAGATACGCAGTATTTT. It specifies CASSSTDTQYF.

The rearrangement uses TRBV5-5 and TRBJ2-1, with 13 bases lining up with TRBD2. The V gene end was trimmed by 4 bases and the J gene end by 4 bases; junction bases not matched to a gene: 2. Per germline, CDR1 SGHKS and CDR2 YYEKEE (reference sequence). The CDR3 loop spans 15 amino acids. CDR3 region: CASSPGLAGYNEQFF. For the CDR3, the DNA is TGTGCCAGCAGCCCGGGACTAGCGGGGTACAATGAGCAGTTCTTC. The full variable domain, with the rest looked up from reference TRBV5-5 and TRBJ2-1, is DAGVTQSPTHLIKTRGQQVTLRCSPISGHKSVSWYQQVLGQGPQFIFQYYEKEERGRGNFPDRFSARQFPNYSSELNVNALLLGDSALYLCASSPGLAGYNEQFFGPGTRLTVL.

The chain recombines TRBV9 with TRBJ1-1; no clear D. Per the germline V gene, CDR1 is SGDLS and CDR2 is YYNGEE. V was clipped by 2 bases and J by 0 bases, with 8 bases between them. CDR3 length: 14 amino acids. Written as DNA, the CDR3 is TGTGCCAGCAGCGTCCTGTCCATGAACACTGAAGCTTTCTTT. As protein: CASSVLSMNTEAFF.

This chain joins TRBV6-5 and TRBJ2-2; TRBD1 might be the D (6 bases). The V and J ends lost 10 bases and 5 bases respectively, with 11 bases between them. Per germline, CDR1 MNHEY and CDR2 SVGAGI. CDR3 length: 12 residues. CDR3 bases: TGTGCCACCCACAGGGAAACCGGGGAGCTGTTTTTT. Translating gives CATHRETGELFF.

This clone was seen once. This chain uses TRBV9 with TRBJ1-3; maybe TRBD1 (6 bases). The length of the CDR3 is 16 residues. Trimming removed 3 bases from V and 0 bases from J, with 13 bases in between. Germline V gives CDR1 SGDLS, CDR2 YYNGEE. The CDR3 nucleotides are TGTGCCAGCAGCGCCGGGACACCGAGCTCTGGAAACACCATATATTTT. The encoded protein is CASSAGTPSSGNTIYF.